This T cell receptor beta chain was sequenced in a study of T-cell reconstitution after alpha-beta-depleted transplantation in children. Trimming shortened V by 3 bases and J by 1 base, and 15 bases separated the two germline ends. The CDR3 has 16 amino acids. Germline V CDR1 and CDR2: DFQATT, SNEGSKA (reference sequence). Study-wide findings and caveats: A year had passed since transplant, and T-cell counts and diversity by then came mostly from newly produced T cells.

Notes on this clonotype: The target antigen is unknown.

A library of TCRbeta sequences, prepared with unique molecular identifiers, was generated. Each CDR3 protein is one row after TCRdb ran MiXCR on the PCR reads. The sample lists about 300,000 distinct CDR3 sequences; over 9.5% were seen once. The sample here was PBMCs, taken before TCRalphabeta/CD19-depleted stem cell transplant. The chain recombines TRBV20-1 with TRBJ2-2; maybe TRBD2 (5 bases). This TCR was recovered from a boy younger than two with acute myeloid leukemia, due to receive a stem cell transplant. The CDR3 bases are TGCAGTGCTAGCCCCACTCCAGCGGTGAACACCGGGGAGCTGTTTTTT. Protein: CSASPTPAVNTGELFF.